Sequencing of this T cell receptor beta chain was carried out in a study of response to subunit inactivated influenza vaccine. Study-wide results and caveats: Researchers suggested that each seasonal influenza vaccination recruits few new T cells.

The CDR3 spans 14 residues. Trimming removed 6 bases from V and 11 bases from J, with 21 bases in between. Germline CDR1 reads SGHRS; CDR2 reads YFSETQ. This clonotype was counted between two and nine times. Antigen: not known. A single record per CDR3 protein comes from TCRdb applying MiXCR to the RT-PCR reads. This sample yields fewer than 750,000 distinct CDR3 sequences, of which 14% are seen a single time; 11% belongs to the top ten. The receptor's source is a man over 45 who received an inactivated influenza vaccine. The chain carries TRBV5-1 and TRBJ2-1; D is tentatively TRBD1 or TRBD2 (5 bases each). The sample in question was PBMCs from blood, obtained about 12 days after vaccination. CDR3 DNA sequence: TGCGCCAGCACCCCGGATGTGGCAGGGAGTCAGCAGTTCTTC. Its protein product is CASTPDVAGSQQFF. Together with reference TRBV5-1 and TRBJ2-1, the CDR3 gives the full variable domain: KAGVTQTPRYLIKTRGQQVTLSCSPISGHRSVSWYQQTPGQGLQFLFEYFSETQRNKGNFPGRFSGRQFSNSRSEMNVSTLELGDSALYLCASTPDVAGSQQFFGPGTRLTVL.